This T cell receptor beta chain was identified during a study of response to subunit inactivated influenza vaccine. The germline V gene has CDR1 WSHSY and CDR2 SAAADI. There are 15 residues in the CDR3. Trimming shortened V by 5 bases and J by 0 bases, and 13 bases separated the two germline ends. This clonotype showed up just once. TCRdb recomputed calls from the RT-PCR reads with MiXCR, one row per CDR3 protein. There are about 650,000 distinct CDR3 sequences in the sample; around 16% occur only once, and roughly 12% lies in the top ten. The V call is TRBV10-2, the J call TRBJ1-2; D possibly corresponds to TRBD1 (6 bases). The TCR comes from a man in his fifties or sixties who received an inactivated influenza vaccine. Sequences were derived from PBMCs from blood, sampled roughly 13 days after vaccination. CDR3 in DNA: TGCGCCAGCAGTTCACAGGGCCAAGCTAACTATGGCTACACCTTC. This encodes CASSSQGQANYGYTF.